This T cell receptor beta chain was recovered during a study of T cells expressing NK-cell markers. Across the whole study: Seven sequenced donors out of eight were HCMV-seropositive, one seronegative. General study points: The same clonotypes also predominated in the CD3+CD56-NKG2C+ fraction of a handful of donors.

In germline, CDR1 is SGHVS, CDR2 FQNEAQ. CDR3 length: 14 residues. Details on this clonotype: Its cognate antigen is unknown.

TCR beta libraries carry UMIs added by 5'RACE template switching. From its re-call of the 5' RACE reads, TCRdb lists each CDR3 protein once, without DNA. This table lists almost 450,000 distinct CDR3 sequences. The sequence was collected from a woman between 18 and 75 years old in good health. The rearrangement links TRBV7-8 to TRBJ2-1. Sequenced sample: blood T cells: a sorted CD56 or NKG2C T cell subset, CD4+ or CD8+ T cells, or bulk PBMC T cells (not recorded which). The CDR3 region is CASSARGSYNEQFF.